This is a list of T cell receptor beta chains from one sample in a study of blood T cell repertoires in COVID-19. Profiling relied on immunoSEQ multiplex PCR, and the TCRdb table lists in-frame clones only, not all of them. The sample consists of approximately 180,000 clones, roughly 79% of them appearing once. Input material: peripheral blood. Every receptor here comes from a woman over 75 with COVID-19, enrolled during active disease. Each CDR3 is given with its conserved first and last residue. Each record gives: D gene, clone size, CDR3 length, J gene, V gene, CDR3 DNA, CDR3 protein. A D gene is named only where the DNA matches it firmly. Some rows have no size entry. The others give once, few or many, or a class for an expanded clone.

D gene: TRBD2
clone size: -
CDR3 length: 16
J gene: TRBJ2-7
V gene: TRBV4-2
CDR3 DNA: TGTGCCAGCAGCCAAGATCTGGCTAGCGGGAGAAACGAGCAGTACTTC
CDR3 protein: CASSQDLASGRNEQYF

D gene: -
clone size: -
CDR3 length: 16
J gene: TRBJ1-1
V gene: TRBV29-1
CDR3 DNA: TGCAGCGTTGAAGACGGTTCTAGGTCCAGGGCCACTGAAGCTTTCTTT
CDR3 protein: CSVEDGSRSRATEAFF

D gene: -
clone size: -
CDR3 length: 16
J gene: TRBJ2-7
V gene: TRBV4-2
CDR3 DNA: TGTGCCAGCAGCCAAGCGGGGTACGGGGGAACCTACGAGCAGTACTTC
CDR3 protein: CASSQAGYGGTYEQYF

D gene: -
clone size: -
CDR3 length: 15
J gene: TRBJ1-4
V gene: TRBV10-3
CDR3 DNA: TGTGCCATCAGTGAGTCGTTAGCAACTAATGAAAAACTGTTTTTT
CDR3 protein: CAISESLATNEKLFF

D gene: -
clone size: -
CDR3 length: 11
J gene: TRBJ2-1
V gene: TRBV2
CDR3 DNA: TGTGCCAGTTTAGCTTCGTATGAGCAGTTCTTC
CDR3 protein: CASLASYEQFF

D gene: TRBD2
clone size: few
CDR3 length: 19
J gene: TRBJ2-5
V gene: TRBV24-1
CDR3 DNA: TGTGCCACCAGTGAAGGGCTAGCGGGGGGGCCGTTTTCCCAAGAGACCCAGTACTTC
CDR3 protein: CATSEGLAGGPFSQETQYF

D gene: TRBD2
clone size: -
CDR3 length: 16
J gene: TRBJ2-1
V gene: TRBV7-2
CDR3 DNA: TGTGCCAGCAGGTTCGAGTCGGGGGGGTTATACAATGAGCAGTTCTTC
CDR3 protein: CASRFESGGLYNEQFF

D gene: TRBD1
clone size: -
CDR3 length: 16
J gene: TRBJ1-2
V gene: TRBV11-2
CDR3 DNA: TGTGCCAGCAGCCGACAGGGGGCCACAAAAAACTATGGCTACACCTTC
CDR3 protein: CASSRQGATKNYGYTF

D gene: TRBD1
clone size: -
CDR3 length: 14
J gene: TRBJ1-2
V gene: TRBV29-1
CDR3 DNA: TGCAGCGTTGAAGAGATCAGGGACAGCTATGGCTACACCTTC
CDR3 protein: CSVEEIRDSYGYTF

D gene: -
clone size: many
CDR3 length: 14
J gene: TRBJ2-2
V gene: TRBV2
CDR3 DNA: TGTGCCAGCAGTGAGGGCAGTCCGTCCGGGGAGCTGTTTTTT
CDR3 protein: CASSEGSPSGELFF

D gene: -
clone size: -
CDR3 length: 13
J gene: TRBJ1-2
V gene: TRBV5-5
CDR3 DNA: TGTGCCAGCAGCTTGGGGGCAGGGTATGGCTACACCTTC
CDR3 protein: CASSLGAGYGYTF

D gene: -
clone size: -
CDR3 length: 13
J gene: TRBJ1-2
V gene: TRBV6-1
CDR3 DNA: TGTGCCAGCAGTGAATCAACTCATCGCGTCCGGGGCTTC
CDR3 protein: CASSESTHRVRGF

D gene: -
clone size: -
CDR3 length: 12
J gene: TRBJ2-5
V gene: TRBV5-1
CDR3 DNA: TGCGCCAGCAGCTTGGCCGGGGAGACCCAGTACTTC
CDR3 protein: CASSLAGETQYF

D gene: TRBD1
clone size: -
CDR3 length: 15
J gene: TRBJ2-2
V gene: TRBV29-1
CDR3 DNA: TGTGGTGTCAGGGGGCGCTTTGGGGACACCGGGGAGCTGTTTTTT
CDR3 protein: CGVRGRFGDTGELFF

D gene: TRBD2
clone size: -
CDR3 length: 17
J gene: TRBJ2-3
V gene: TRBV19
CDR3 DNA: TGTGCCAGTAGTAGCCTGCGGGGGGGCCGCGACACAGATACGCAGTATTTT
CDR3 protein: CASSSLRGGRDTDTQYF

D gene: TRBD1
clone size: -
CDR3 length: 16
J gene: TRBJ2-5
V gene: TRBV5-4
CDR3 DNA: TGTGCCAGCAGCTTGGGTGGACAGGGGCCTCAAGAGACCCAGTACTTC
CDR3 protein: CASSLGGQGPQETQYF

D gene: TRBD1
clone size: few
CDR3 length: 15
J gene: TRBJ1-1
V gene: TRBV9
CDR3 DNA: TGTGCCAGCAGCAACCGACAGGGTATGAACACTGAAGCTTTCTTT
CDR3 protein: CASSNRQGMNTEAFF

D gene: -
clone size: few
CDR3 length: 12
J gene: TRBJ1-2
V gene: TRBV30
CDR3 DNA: TGTGCCTGGGGGGGGACTGGCTATGGCTACACCTTC
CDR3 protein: CAWGGTGYGYTF

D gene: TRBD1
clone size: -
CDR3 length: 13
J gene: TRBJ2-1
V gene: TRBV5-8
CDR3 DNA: TGTGCCAGCAACCGGGACAGGGCGAATGAGCAGTTCTTC
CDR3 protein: CASNRDRANEQFF

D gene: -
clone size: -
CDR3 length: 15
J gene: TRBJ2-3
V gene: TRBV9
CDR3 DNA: TGTGCCAGCAGCGTAGAGACAACGTCCACAGATACGCAGTATTTT
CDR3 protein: CASSVETTSTDTQYF

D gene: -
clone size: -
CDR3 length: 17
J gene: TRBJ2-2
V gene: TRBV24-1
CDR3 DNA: TGTGCCACCAGTGCCTCTCGCGGGGACGCGAACACCGGGGAGCTGTTTTTT
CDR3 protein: CATSASRGDANTGELFF

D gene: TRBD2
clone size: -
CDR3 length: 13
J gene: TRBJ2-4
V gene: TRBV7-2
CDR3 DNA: TGTGCCAGCAGCTTAGAACATAGCGGGGGAAGATACTTC
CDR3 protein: CASSLEHSGGRYF

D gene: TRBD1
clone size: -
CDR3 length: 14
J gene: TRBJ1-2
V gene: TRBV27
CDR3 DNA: TGTGCCAGCAGTTTATTGGGACAGGGGAATGGCTACACCTTC
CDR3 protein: CASSLLGQGNGYTF

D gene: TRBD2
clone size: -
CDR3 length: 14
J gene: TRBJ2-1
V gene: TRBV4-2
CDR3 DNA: TGTGCCAGCAGCCGCACCCCTCGGGGGGATGAGCAGTTCTTC
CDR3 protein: CASSRTPRGDEQFF

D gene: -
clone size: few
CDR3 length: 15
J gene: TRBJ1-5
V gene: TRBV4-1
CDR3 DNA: TGCGCCAGCAGCCAAGATGGGCAACCCAATCAGCCCCAGCATTTT
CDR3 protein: CASSQDGQPNQPQHF

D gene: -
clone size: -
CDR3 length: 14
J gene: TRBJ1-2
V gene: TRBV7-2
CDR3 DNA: TGTGCCAGCAGCGCACGCGGGGGCCTTTATGGCTACACCTTC
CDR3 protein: CASSARGGLYGYTF

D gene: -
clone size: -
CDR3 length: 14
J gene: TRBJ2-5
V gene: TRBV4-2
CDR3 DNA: TGTGCCAGCAGCCAAGATGGGCAGCAAGAGACCCAGTACTTC
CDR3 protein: CASSQDGQQETQYF

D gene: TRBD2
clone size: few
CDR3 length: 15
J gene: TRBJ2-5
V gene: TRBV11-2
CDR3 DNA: TGTGCCAGCAGCCTCGGGGGGGCCCGCACCGAGACCCAGTACTTC
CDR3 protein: CASSLGGARTETQYF

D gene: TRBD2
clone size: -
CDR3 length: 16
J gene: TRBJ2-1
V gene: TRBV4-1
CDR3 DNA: TGCGCCAGCAGCCCAGCGGGAGAAACCACCTACAATGAGCAGTTCTTC
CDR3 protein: CASSPAGETTYNEQFF

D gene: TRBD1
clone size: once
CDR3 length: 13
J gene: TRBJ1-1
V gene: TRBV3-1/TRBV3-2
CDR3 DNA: TGTGCCGCCGCGGGACAGTCGAACACTGAAGCTTTCTTT
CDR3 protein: CAAAGQSNTEAFF

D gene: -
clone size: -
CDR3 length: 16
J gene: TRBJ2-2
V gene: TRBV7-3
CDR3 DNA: TGTGCCAGCAGCTTAAACACTATCGCCAACACCGGGGAGCTGTTTTTT
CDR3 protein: CASSLNTIANTGELFF

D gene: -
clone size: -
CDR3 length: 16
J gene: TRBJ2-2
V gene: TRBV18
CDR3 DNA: TGTGCCAGCTCACCACCGAGAGGGAAGTCAACCGGGGAGCTGTTTTTT
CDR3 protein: CASSPPRGKSTGELFF

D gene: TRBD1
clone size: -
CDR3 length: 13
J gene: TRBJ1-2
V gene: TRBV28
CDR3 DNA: TGTGCCAGCAGTTGGGGACAGGGAGAAGGCTACACCTTC
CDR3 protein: CASSWGQGEGYTF

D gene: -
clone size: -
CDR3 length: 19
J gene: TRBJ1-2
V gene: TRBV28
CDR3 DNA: TGTGCCAGCAGTTTTCAAGTGTCAGGGGAAGCTTTTTTTTACTATGGCTACACCTTC
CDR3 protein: CASSFQVSGEAFFYYGYTF

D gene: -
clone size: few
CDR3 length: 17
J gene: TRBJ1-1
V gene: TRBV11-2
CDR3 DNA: TGTGCCAGCAGCGTACCGGGACACCCCACTCAGAACACTGAAGCTTTCTTT
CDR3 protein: CASSVPGHPTQNTEAFF

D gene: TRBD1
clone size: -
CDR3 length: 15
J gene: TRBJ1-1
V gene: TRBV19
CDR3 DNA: TGTGCCAGTAGTTTCCAGACAGGGAAGAACACTGAAGCTTTCTTT
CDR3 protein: CASSFQTGKNTEAFF

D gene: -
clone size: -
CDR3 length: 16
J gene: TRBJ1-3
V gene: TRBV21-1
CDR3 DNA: TGTGCCAGAGTCCGGGACAGGGGGACCTCGGGAAACACCATATATTTT
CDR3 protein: CARVRDRGTSGNTIYF

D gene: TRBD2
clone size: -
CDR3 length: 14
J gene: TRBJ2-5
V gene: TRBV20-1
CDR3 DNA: TGCAGTGCTCGTGGGGCTAGCGGGCAAGAGACCCAGTACTTC
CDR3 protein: CSARGASGQETQYF

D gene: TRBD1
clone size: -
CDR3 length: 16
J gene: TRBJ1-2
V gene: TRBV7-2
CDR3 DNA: TGTGCCAGCAGCTCAACCGTGGGACAGGGGGCCCGGGGCTACACCTTC
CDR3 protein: CASSSTVGQGARGYTF

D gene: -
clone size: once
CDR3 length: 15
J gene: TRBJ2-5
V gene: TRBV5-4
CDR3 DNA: TGTGCCAGCAGCCCTGGGGGGAGTCTTCAAGAGACCCAGTACTTC
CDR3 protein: CASSPGGSLQETQYF

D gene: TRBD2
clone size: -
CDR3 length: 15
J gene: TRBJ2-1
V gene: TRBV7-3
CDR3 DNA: TGTGCCAGCAGCAGTACTAGCGGGGGGAACAATGAGCAGTTCTTC
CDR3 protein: CASSSTSGGNNEQFF

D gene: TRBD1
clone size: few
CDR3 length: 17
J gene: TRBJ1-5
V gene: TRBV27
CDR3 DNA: TGTGCCAGCAGCCCCCAGACAGGGGGCTTTAGCAATCAGCCCCAGCATTTT
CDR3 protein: CASSPQTGGFSNQPQHF

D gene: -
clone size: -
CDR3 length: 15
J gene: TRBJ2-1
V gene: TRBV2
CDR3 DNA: TGTGCCAGCAGTGAAGGAGGTAGCTCCTACAATGAGCAGTTCTTC
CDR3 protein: CASSEGGSSYNEQFF

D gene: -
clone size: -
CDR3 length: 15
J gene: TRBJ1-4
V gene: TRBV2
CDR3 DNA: TGTGCCAGCAGTGAAGTAAACAGTCTAAATGAAAAACTGTTTTTT
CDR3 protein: CASSEVNSLNEKLFF